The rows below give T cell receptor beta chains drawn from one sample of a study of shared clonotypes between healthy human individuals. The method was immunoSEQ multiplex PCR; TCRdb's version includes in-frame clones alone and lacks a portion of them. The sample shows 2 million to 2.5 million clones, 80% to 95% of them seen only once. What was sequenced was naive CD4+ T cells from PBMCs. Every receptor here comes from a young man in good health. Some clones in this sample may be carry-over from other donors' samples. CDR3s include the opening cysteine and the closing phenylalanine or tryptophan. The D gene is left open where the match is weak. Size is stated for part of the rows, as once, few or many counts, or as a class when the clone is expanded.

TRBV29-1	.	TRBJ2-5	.	TGCAGCGTTGTGGAACAGGCCCAAGGGACCCAGTACTTC	CSVVEQAQGTQYF
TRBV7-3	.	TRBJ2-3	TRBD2	TGTGCCAGCAGCTTAACGGCTAGCGGGATTTTGGGAGATACGCAGTATTTT	CASSLTASGILGDTQYF
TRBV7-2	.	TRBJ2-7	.	TGTGCCAGCAGCCCTCGGGTCGCCTACGAGCAGTACTTC	CASSPRVAYEQYF
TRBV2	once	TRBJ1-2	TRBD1	TGTGCCAGCGCGTTTGGGACAGTCGATGGCTACACCTTC	CASAFGTVDGYTF
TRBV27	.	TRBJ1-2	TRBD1	TGTGCCAGCAGTTTCCCGTGGACAGGTCCTCTGGACACCTTC	CASSFPWTGPLDTF
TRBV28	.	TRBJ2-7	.	TGTGCCAGCAGTGTGACTAGATCCCAATACGAGCAGTACTTC	CASSVTRSQYEQYF
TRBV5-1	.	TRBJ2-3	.	TGCGCCAGCAGCTTGGGGCGGGAACCCCGCACAGATACGCAGTATTTT	CASSLGREPRTDTQYF
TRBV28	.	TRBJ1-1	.	TGTGCCAGCAGTTTCTTGCGAGGGAACACTGAAGCTTTCTTT	CASSFLRGNTEAFF
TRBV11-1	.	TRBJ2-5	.	TGTGCCAGCAGCTTACCACCCGGGCGGCAGGGCCAAGAGACCCAGTACTTC	CASSLPPGRQGQETQYF
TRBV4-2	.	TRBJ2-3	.	TGTGCCAGCAGCCAAGGGAGGGCCGAGGCAGATACGCAGTATTTT	CASSQGRAEADTQYF
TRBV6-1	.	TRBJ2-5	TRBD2	TGTGCCAGCAGTTCCCAGACGCGGGAGGAGACCCAGTACTTC	CASSSQTREETQYF
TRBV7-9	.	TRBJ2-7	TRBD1	TGTGCCAGCAGCTTCTCACTCGACAGGGGAAGAGAGCAGTACTTC	CASSFSLDRGREQYF
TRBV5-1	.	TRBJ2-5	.	TGCGCCAGCAGCTTGGTAGGACAGCAAGAGACCCAGTACTTC	CASSLVGQQETQYF
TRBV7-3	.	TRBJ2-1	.	TGTGCCAGCAGCTTAATGGGGCAGGTTACCTACAATGAGCAGTTCTTC	CASSLMGQVTYNEQFF
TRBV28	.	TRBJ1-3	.	TGTGCCAGCAGTTCCCCCCACGGGAGTTGGAACACCATATATTTT	CASSSPHGSWNTIYF
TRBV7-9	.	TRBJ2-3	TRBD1	TGTGCCAGCAGCCAGGGGGTCGGTGCAGATACGCAGTATTTT	CASSQGVGADTQYF
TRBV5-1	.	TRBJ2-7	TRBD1	TGCGCCAGCACCCTGGACAGGGGGGTATACGAGCAGTACTTC	CASTLDRGVYEQYF
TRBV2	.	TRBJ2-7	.	TGTGCCAGCAGTGAAACGGTCGCCGAGCAGTACTTC	CASSETVAEQYF
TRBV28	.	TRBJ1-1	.	TGTGCCCCACCGGGGAGGTGTCGGGCCTGGAGGACTGAAGCTTTCTTT	CAPPGRCRAWRTEAFF